This T cell receptor beta chain was identified in a study of cytomegalovirus exposure and HLA in healthy donors. Study summary: Some 180 million T cells yielded 100 million or so unique TCR beta sequences in earlier analysis.

As regards this clone: Its cognate antigen is unknown.

Findings and limits, study-wide: It was assumed in the presence/absence analyses that sequencing depth was roughly uniform across donors. TCR beta sequences numbering about 17,000 were associated with HLA alleles at 0.05 false discovery rate in a later analysis.

Healthy individuals who donated bone marrow served as the donors. The PCR was carried out with 60 Vbeta primers and 13 Jbeta primers. TCRdb keeps only in-frame clones here, not all; method: immunoSEQ multiplex PCR. The sample has more than 90,000 clones. The CDR3 extends over 18 amino acids. The V and J ends lost 4 bases and 4 bases, in that order; junction bases with no gene match: 14. Germline values: CDR1 SQVTM, CDR2 ANQGSEA. The rearrangement uses TRBV29-1 and TRBJ2-1; 12 nucleotides agree with TRBD2. Sequenced input: PBMCs. This TCR was sampled from a man aged 40-49 years in good health and CMV-seropositive. The CDR3, as DNA: TGCAGCGTTGGGGAAGGGCCCCGACTAGCGGGGGAGTACAATGAGCAGTTCTTC. Translated: CSVGEGPRLAGEYNEQFF.